This T cell receptor beta chain was identified during a study of T cell changes during pregnancy in multiple sclerosis. Assay used: immunoSEQ multiplex PCR; TCRdb lists only in-frame clones, some missing. The sample gives about 67,000 clones, just over 90% of which show up once; roughly 1.5% is in the top ten. Trimming took 5 bases from V and 7 from J; bases not matched to a gene: 10. Germline CDR1 reads MDHEN; CDR2 reads SYDVKM. CDR3 size: 14 residues. This sequence was found in a female donor with multiple sclerosis, enrolled in a pregnancy study. The rearrangement links TRBV28 to TRBJ2-7; 8 nucleotides align to TRBD1. The starting material was peripheral blood, obtained after pregnancy. DNA for the CDR3: TGTGCCAGCAGTCAGGGGGCCGTCACTGGGGAGCAGTACTTC. Its protein is CASSQGAVTGEQYF.